Listed here are 29 T cell receptor beta chains from one sample, sequenced in a study of post-analysis software for immune sequencing data. Study results and caveats: When patients were compared with controls, about five TRBV segments were more frequent, TRBV5-6, TRBV5-1 and TRBV20-1 among them.

For these receptors, no antigen is known. Unique molecular identifiers were built into the TCR beta cDNA libraries. MiXCR, applied by TCRdb to the PCR reads, yields one record per CDR3 protein. Found here are about 200,000 distinct CDR3 sequences, 29% of them singletons; the top ten hold around 3.7%. Sequencing was carried out using blood. These receptors were obtained from a girl aged 2-17 years with multiple sclerosis.

This clonotype has just one count. This may come from a read error, since a much larger clone is one base off. The gene calls are TRBV7-3 and TRBJ1-2; tentative D call: TRBD1 (6 bases). The ends were cut back, 0 bases at V and 2 bases at J, with 13 bases in the middle. Germline values: CDR1 SGHTA, CDR2 FQGTGA. CDR3 length: 16 amino acids. CDR3: CASSLTRTEQNYGYTF. CDR3 DNA sequence: TGTGCCAGCAGCTTAACCCGGACAGAACAGAACTATGGCTACACCTTC.

This clonotype has more than one count but fewer than ten. The V gene is TRBV6-5, the J gene TRBJ2-1; D is unclear. CDR1 and CDR2 from the germline V gene are MNHEY and SVGAGI. The CDR3 length is 13 residues. V was cut by 2 bases and J by 7 bases, with 9 bases left in between. Written as DNA, the CDR3 is TGTGCCAGCAGTTACCGGGCGGATAATGAGCAGTTCTTC. The encoded protein is CASSYRADNEQFF.

This clonotype was counted ten times or more. This chain uses TRBV20-1 with TRBJ2-3, with 7 bases identical to TRBD2. There are 13 residues in the CDR3. V shed 6 bases, J shed 6 bases, and the junction held 9 bases outside the gene matches. In germline, CDR1 is DFQATT, CDR2 SNEGSKA (reference sequence). For the CDR3, the DNA is TGCAGTGCCCCGCTGGCGGGAGCGGATACGCAGTATTTT. Encoded protein: CSAPLAGADTQYF.

This clonotype has ten or more counts. The rearrangement joins TRBV12-3 or TRBV12-4 to TRBJ2-1; either TRBD1 or TRBD2 may supply D (5 bases each). CDR3 length: 15 amino acids. The V end lost 3 bases, the J end lost 10 bases, and 19 bases lay between the germline ends. CDR3 sequence reads: CASSLGVLTRGEQFF. CDR3 in DNA: TGTGCCAGCAGTTTGGGGGTCCTGACCCGAGGAGAGCAGTTCTTC.

Turning to this clonotype: The germline gene is not matched at one end of the junction; a read error may be the cause. The gene calls are TRBV4-1 and TRBJ1-6; no firm D call. Germline loops: CDR1 MGHRA, CDR2 YSYEKL. The CDR3 is 19 residues long. The CDR3 region has the DNA TGTGCCAGCAGCCAAGAATACCCAAGGTGGCGGCCAGCTCTTACACCCCTCCACTTT. It encodes CASSQEYPRWRPALTPLHF.

This clonotype was found a few times. The chain combines TRBV6-2 or TRBV6-3 with TRBJ2-1; D is uncertain. Trimming removed 5 bases from V and 8 bases from J, with 10 bases in between. Germline V gene lookup returns CDR1 MNHEY and CDR2 SVGEGT. This CDR3 is built from 12 residues. CDR3 in amino acids: CASSRPPHEQFF. The CDR3, as DNA: TGTGCCAGCAGTCGGCCTCCCCATGAGCAGTTCTTC.

This clonotype was observed at least ten times. V is TRBV27 and J is TRBJ2-7; 7 nucleotides align to TRBD2. Germline CDR1 and CDR2: MNHEY and SMNVEV (reference sequence). This CDR3 has 14 amino acids. V was pared by 3 bases and J by 3 bases, with 5 bases of the junction left unmatched. For the CDR3, the DNA is TGTGCCAGCAGTTTGGGGGGGTATTACTACGAGCAGTACTTC. Amino acids: CASSLGGYYYEQYF.

This sequence joins TRBV20-1 and TRBJ2-4, with 13 bases aligning to TRBD2. TRBJ2-7 explains the end of the DNA better; the J call may be wrong. CDR1 and CDR2 (germline): DFQATT, SNEGSKA (reference sequence). There are 17 residues in the CDR3. The CDR3 nucleotides are TGCAGTGCTAGAGATTCCCGGACTAGCGGGAGATCCTACGAGCAGTACTTC. It codes for CSARDSRTSGRSYEQYF.

As concerns this clonotype: This may be a read error: a much more frequent sequence differs by one nucleotide. The rearrangement links TRBV12-3 or TRBV12-4 to TRBJ2-3; D perhaps matches TRBD1 (6 bases). This CDR3 is built from 11 residues. The CDR3: CASTTTGTQYF. The CDR3 DNA is TGTGCCAGCACCACGACAGGTACGCAGTATTTT.

The V and J genes are TRBV18 and TRBJ1-1; D is unclear. Trimming left V 8 bases short and J 2 bases short, with 18 bases between. This CDR3 is built from 15 residues. Germline-derived CDR1 and CDR2 are KGHSH and LQKENI. CDR3 protein: CASRMWATDNTEAFF. CDR3 DNA: TGTGCCAGCCGGATGTGGGCGACTGATAACACTGAAGCTTTCTTT.

CDR3 bases: TGCAGTGCTAGTAGTCGGGGCGGACTGCTAAATGAAAAACTGTTTTTT. It encodes CSASSRGGLLNEKLFF. The chain employs TRBV20-1 and TRBJ1-4; D is possibly TRBD1 (5 bases). The CDR3 consists of 16 residues. V lost 3 bases, J lost 5 bases, and 19 bases lay in between. Looked up from germline, CDR1 is DFQATT and CDR2 is SNEGSKA (reference sequence).

As concerns this clonotype: This may arise from a read error, as a much more abundant clone is one base away. V is TRBV4-1 and J is TRBJ1-2, with TRBD1 identical over 12 bases. With 1 base clipped from V and 13 bases from J, the junction kept 22 bases outside the gene matches. This CDR3 is built from 19 residues. Germline lookup yields CDR1 MGHRA and CDR2 YSYEKL. Written as DNA, the CDR3 is TGCGCCAGCAGCCAAGTCGGTTTAGTTCAGGGACAGGGGGCCCTCCCCAGCACCTTC. This sequence encodes CASSQVGLVQGQGALPSTF.

This clonotype showed up just a few times. The chain links TRBV5-1 to TRBJ1-1, with a possible D match to TRBD1 (5 bases). The CDR3 is made up of 15 amino acids. V was clipped by 4 bases and J by 3 bases, with 16 bases between them. The germline gives CDR1 SGHRS, CDR2 YFSETQ. CDR3 nucleotide sequence: TGCGCCAGCAGCACTCTCCCCGGGGCGGACACTGAAGCTTTCTTT. It translates to CASSTLPGADTEAFF.

About this clonotype itself: A read error may explain this, as a much larger clone is one base away. The chain recombines TRBV2 with TRBJ2-7, with a weak D call TRBD2 (6 bases). Looked up from germline, CDR1 is SNHLY and CDR2 is FYNNEI. The CDR3 runs 15 residues. Trimming took off 0 bases at V and 12 bases at J, with 21 bases between the two ends. CDR3 in DNA: TGTGCCAGCAGTGAAGCTTCCTCCCCGGGGGAGACCCTGTACTTC. Amino acid sequence: CASSEASSPGETLYF.

This clonotype was seen many times. This chain uses TRBV9 with TRBJ1-2; the match to TRBD1 covers 7 bases. With 3 bases clipped from V and 0 bases from J, the junction kept 11 bases outside the gene matches. This CDR3 region has 17 residues. The V gene's germline CDR1 is SGDLS and CDR2 YYNGEE. The DNA of the CDR3 is TGTGCCAGCAGCGACAGGACAGGTGAAGTAGCTAACTATGGCTACACCTTC. Protein product: CASSDRTGEVANYGYTF.

This clonotype was seen repeatedly, ten times or more. This chain uses TRBV24-1 with TRBJ1-5, with 9 bases matching TRBD1. This CDR3 region has 15 residues. The trim removed 4 bases at V and 5 bases at J, leaving 5 bases unmatched. Germline-derived CDR1 and CDR2 are KGHDR and SFDVKD. This CDR3 is CATSDPGQGDQPQHF. CDR3 DNA: TGTGCCACCAGTGACCCGGGACAGGGAGATCAGCCCCAGCATTTT.

Many counts were recorded for this clonotype. CDR3 DNA: TGTGCCAGCGGAGACGAGCAGTACTTC. Amino acid sequence: CASGDEQYF. This chain joins TRBV7-8 and TRBJ2-7; no clear D. Germline V CDR1 and CDR2: SGHVS, FQNEAQ. There are 9 residues in the CDR3. Deletions cut 8 bases from V and 5 bases from J, with 4 bases between. The full variable domain, rest sourced from reference TRBV7-8 and TRBJ2-7, is GAGVSQSPRYKVAKRGQDVALRCDPISGHVSLFWYQQALGQGPEFLTYFQNEAQLDKSGLPSDRFFAERPEGSVSTLKIQRTQQEDSAVYLCASGDEQYFGPGTRLTVT.

This clonotype was detected ten times or more. The V gene is TRBV24-1, the J gene TRBJ2-6, with D unresolved. V was clipped by 1 base and J by 0 bases, with 9 bases between them. This CDR3 contains 17 residues. Germline V gene data show CDR1 as KGHDR and CDR2 as SFDVKD. The CDR3 coding sequence is TGTGCCACCAGTGATTTTCAGCCGAACTCTGGGGCCAACGTCCTGACTTTC. This gives the protein CATSDFQPNSGANVLTF.

As concerns this clonotype: Its ends do not fully match the called genes, so a read error is possible. This rearrangement joins TRBV4-1 to TRBJ2-1; 10 bases agree with TRBD1. The CDR3 runs to 15 residues. CDR1 and CDR2 from the germline V gene are MGHRA and YSYEKL. DNA of the CDR3: TGCGCCAGCAGCCAAGGGACAGGGGGATACAATGAGCGGTTCTTC. This translates into CASSQGTGGYNERFF.

This chain uses TRBV20-1 with TRBJ2-7; 10 bases line up with TRBD2. This CDR3 is built from 16 residues. Germline V lookup: CDR1 DFQATT, CDR2 SNEGSKA (reference sequence). The trim removed 1 base at V and 0 bases at J, leaving 6 bases unmatched. The CDR3 nucleotides read TGCAGTGCTAGAGGGAGCGGGAGGGCGAGCTCCTACGAGCAGTACTTC. It codes for CSARGSGRASSYEQYF.

The V call is TRBV5-1, the J call TRBJ2-3; 7 bases align to TRBD2. V dropped 6 bases and J dropped 3; count of bases not matched to a gene: 10. Germline loops: CDR1 SGHRS, CDR2 YFSETQ. This CDR3 contains 15 residues. DNA for the CDR3: TGCGCCAGCACCAAAACTAGCGACATGACAGATACGCAGTATTTT. This encodes CASTKTSDMTDTQYF.

This clonotype has a handful of counts. The rearrangement joins TRBV2 to TRBJ1-5; D remains unclear. Trimming stripped 6 bases from V and 0 bases from J, with 9 bases between. The CDR3 loop spans 14 amino acids. The germline CDR1 and CDR2 sequences are SNHLY and FYNNEI. DNA of the CDR3: TGTGCCAGCAGGGGAGGCTCTAGCAATCAGCCCCAGCATTTT. Residues: CASRGGSSNQPQHF.

This clonotype was seen only a few times. V and J are TRBV12-3 or TRBV12-4 and TRBJ2-5, with 10 bases identical to TRBD1. The CDR3 spans 15 residues. The trim removed 8 bases at V and 4 bases at J, leaving 10 bases unmatched. CDR3 residues: CASGPGQGIGETQYF. Written as DNA, the CDR3 is TGTGCCAGCGGGCCGGGACAGGGGATAGGAGAGACCCAGTACTTC.

This chain links TRBV2 with TRBJ1-5; 10 nucleotides agree with TRBD1. V shed 6 bases, J shed 7 bases, and the junction held 9 bases outside the gene matches. Germline V CDR1 and CDR2: SNHLY, FYNNEI. This CDR3 region has 15 residues. CDR3 residues: CASSRDRGLRQPQHF. As DNA, the CDR3 is TGTGCCAGCAGCCGGGACAGGGGATTGCGACAGCCCCAGCATTTT.

This clonotype was seen repeatedly, ten times or more. J is TRBJ2-7 and V is TRBV28, with unresolved D. Germline assignment: CDR1 MDHEN and CDR2 SYDVKM. V was shortened by 2 bases and J by 4 bases, with 6 bases between the two germline ends. The CDR3 is 12 amino acids. The CDR3 nucleotides read TGTGCCAGCAGTTTAGCAGCTTACGAGCAGTACTTC. This translates into CASSLAAYEQYF.

This clonotype was detected ten times or more. The rearrangement joins TRBV27 to TRBJ2-5; 7 nucleotides match TRBD1. The CDR3 totals 17 residues. CDR1 and CDR2 from the germline V gene are MNHEY and SMNVEV (reference sequence). The junction had 15 bases not matched to a gene; V was cut back by 4 bases and J by 4 bases. CDR3 region: CASSSRGGTLGRETQYF. For the CDR3, the DNA is TGTGCCAGCAGTTCTAGAGGGGGCACTCTTGGGCGAGAGACCCAGTACTTC.

Note on this clonotype: A read error may explain this, as a much larger clone is one base away. This sequence joins TRBV5-1 and TRBJ2-7, with D perhaps being TRBD1 or TRBD2 (5 bases each). The V gene lost 2 bases and the J gene lost 5 bases, with 14 bases spanning the gap. This CDR3 spans 14 amino acids. Per germline, CDR1 SGHRS and CDR2 YFSETQ. CDR3 sequence reads: CASSFVPGTHEQYF. The CDR3 DNA reads as TGCGCCAGCAGCTTTGTTCCCGGGACCCACGAGCAGTACTTC. The full variable domain, its missing parts supplied by reference TRBV5-1 and TRBJ2-7, is KAGVTQTPRYLIKTRGQQVTLSCSPISGHRSVSWYQQTPGQGLQFLFEYFSETQRNKGNFPGRFSGRQFSNSRSEMNVSTLELGDSALYLCASSFVPGTHEQYFGPGTRLTVT.

In this sample, this clonotype turned up many times. The chain recombines TRBV13 with TRBJ2-1; 9 bases align to TRBD2. CDR3 length equals 16 residues. V dropped 0 bases and J dropped 8; count of bases not matched to a gene: 8. CDR1 is PRHDT, CDR2 FYEKMQ, per germline (reference sequence). The DNA for the CDR3 is TGTGCCAGCAGCTTAGGTGGCGGGGGGGAGTCGGATGAGCAGTTCTTC. It is translated as CASSLGGGGESDEQFF. Full variable domain (missing parts from reference TRBV13 and TRBJ2-1): AAGVIQSPRHLIKEKRETATLKCYPIPRHDTVYWYQQGPGQDPQFLISFYEKMQSDKGSIPDRFSAQQFSDYHSELNMSSLELGDSALYFCASSLGGGGESDEQFFGPGTRLTVL.

This CDR3 reads CASSLEGERWDEQFF. DNA for the CDR3: TGCGCCAGCAGCTTGGAGGGTGAAAGGTGGGATGAGCAGTTCTTC. V and J are TRBV5-1 and TRBJ2-1; D remains ambiguous. The CDR3 covers 15 residues. Germline CDR1 SGHRS, CDR2 YFSETQ. Trimming left V 0 bases short and J 8 bases short, with 15 bases between.